The present T cell receptor (beta chain) was sequenced within a study of CD8 T cells in ankylosing spondylitis. At least ten counts were recorded for this clonotype. Its antigen is not known. Quantitative 5'-RACE was performed with molecular barcodes, and it yielded the TCR beta libraries. MiXCR was run by TCRdb on the 5' RACE reads, yielding one entry per CDR3 protein. The sample gives some 240,000 distinct CDR3 sequences, about 7% of which show up once; 14% is in the top ten. CDR3 length: 19 amino acids. Germline loops: CDR1 MDHEN, CDR2 SYDVKM. V was clipped by 0 bases and J by 0 bases; unmatched bases: 6. Findings of the study overall: Peripheral blood samples showed relatively rare disease-linked clones, and these clones were CD8+. Certain motif variants had earlier appeared in reactive arthritis synovial fluid and blood. Enrichment of disease-linked clones was reportedly significant in matched ankylosing spondylitis synovial fluid. What seemed typical of ankylosing spondylitis blood was a TCR beta motif built from fewer than ten highly homologous variants.

The source material was blood, either unsorted or a sorted T cell fraction (not recorded which). The source of this sequence is a male donor with ankylosing spondylitis. The chain carries TRBV28 and TRBJ2-5; 14 nucleotides align to TRBD2. CDR3 coding DNA: TGTGCCAGCAGTTTATGGTTGACTAGCGGGGGGGCCGACCAAGAGACCCAGTACTTC. Translated: CASSLWLTSGGADQETQYF.